What follows are 25 T cell receptor beta chains derived from one specimen sequenced in a study of blood T cells in healthy people across ages. The second PCR ran about 6 to 11 cycles with a sample-barcoded 5' primer and J-beta primers. TCRdb used MiXCR to reprocess the 5' RACE reads, holding one entry per CDR3 protein. The table shows about 570,000 distinct CDR3 sequences, with approximately 25% occurring only once. Sequenced input: blood. The origin of the receptors is a woman in her 70s in good health.

The gene calls are TRBV5-1 and TRBJ1-1; D not certain. CDR1 is SGHRS, CDR2 YFSETQ, per germline. V was pared by 0 bases and J by 0 bases, with 9 bases between. The CDR3 sequence is 15 residues long. The CDR3 region has the DNA TGCGCCAGCAGCTTGGAGTCGGCGGTGAACACTGAAGCTTTCTTT. Translation gives CASSLESAVNTEAFF.

The J gene is TRBJ2-1, the V gene TRBV5-1; no firm D call. The V end lost 1 base, the J end lost 4 bases, and 6 bases lay between the germline ends. CDR1 is SGHRS and CDR2 is YFSETQ in the germline V gene. This CDR3 region has 13 residues. CDR3 protein: CASSLKQYNEQFF. In DNA form, the CDR3 reads TGCGCCAGCAGCTTGAAACAGTACAATGAGCAGTTCTTC.

This chain connects TRBV5-1 to TRBJ2-5; 10 bases line up with TRBD2. V lost 4 bases and J lost 0; bases outside the gene matches: 3. The CDR3 contains 15 residues. The V gene's germline CDR1 is SGHRS and CDR2 YFSETQ. The CDR3 sequence: CASSLSGGDQETQYF. CDR3 nucleotides: TGCGCCAGCAGCCTGAGCGGGGGGGACCAAGAGACCCAGTACTTC.

This clonotype was counted many times. The rearrangement links TRBV7-2 to TRBJ1-3; no clear D. Germline V lookup: CDR1 SGHTA, CDR2 FQGNSA. The V end was cut by 5 bases, the J end by 4 bases, with 18 bases between. This CDR3 is 16 amino acids long. CDR3 bases: TGTGCCAGCAGCCCGTTCCCGAGACCTACGGGAAACACCATATATTTT. Protein product: CASSPFPRPTGNTIYF.

This clonotype was detected only a few times. This chain connects TRBV19 to TRBJ2-1; 9 positions match TRBD1. J was trimmed by 4 bases and V by 4 bases; bases with no gene match: 5. Looked up from germline, CDR1 is LNHDA and CDR2 is SQIVND (reference sequence). There are 15 residues in the CDR3. The chain's CDR3 is CASSTTGGYYNEQFF. The CDR3 coding sequence is TGTGCCAGTAGTACAACAGGGGGCTATTACAATGAGCAGTTCTTC.

The chain recombines TRBV29-1 with TRBJ1-3; perhaps TRBD1 as D (5 bases). Trimming pared 3 bases from V and 2 bases from J, leaving 8 bases between. The CDR3 spans 13 residues. Germline V gene sequence: CDR1 SQVTM, CDR2 ANQGSEA. The CDR3 bases are TGCAGCGTTGACGGGGGTGCTGGAAACACCATATATTTT. Residues: CSVDGGAGNTIYF. Supplemented by reference TRBV29-1 and TRBJ1-3, the full variable domain reads SAVISQKPSRDICQRGTSLTIQCQVDSQVTMMFWYRQQPGQSLTLIATANQGSEATYESGFVIDKFPISRPNLTFSTLTVSNMSPEDSSIYLCSVDGGAGNTIYFGEGSWLTVV.

This clonotype has just a few counts. V is TRBV19 and J is TRBJ1-3; D remains unclear. Trimming cost V 4 bases and J 0 bases, with 7 bases left between them. This CDR3 is 14 amino acids long. CDR1 LNHDA and CDR2 SQIVND come from the germline V gene (reference sequence). CDR3 region: CASSTGSSGNTIYF. The CDR3 nucleotides are TGTGCCAGTAGTACAGGCTCCTCTGGAAACACCATATATTTT.

This rearrangement joins TRBV6-2 or TRBV6-3 to TRBJ2-5; 8 nucleotides line up with TRBD1. The J segment lost 11 bases and the V segment lost 4 bases, leaving 9 bases of the junction unmatched. This CDR3 is built from 13 residues. Per the germline V gene, CDR1 is MNHEY and CDR2 is SVGEGT. CDR3 region: CASSSPNRGKQYF. The CDR3 nucleotides read TGTGCCAGCAGTTCCCCTAACAGGGGGAAGCAGTACTTC.

With regard to this clonotype: A read error is possible here, since a much larger clone lies one base away. The rearrangement uses TRBV20-1 and TRBJ1-2; 8 nucleotides line up with TRBD1. CDR1 and CDR2 from the germline V gene are DFQATT and SNEGSKA (reference sequence). V was pared by 5 bases and J by 6 bases, with 8 bases of the junction left unmatched. The length of the CDR3 is 13 residues. The CDR3 coding sequence is TGCAGTGCTTCCTCGGACAGGGCCCATGGCTACACCTTC. This codes for CSASSDRAHGYTF.

This clonotype was counted only a few times. The chain couples TRBV9 to TRBJ1-4; 8 bases line up with TRBD1. This CDR3 is 15 amino acids long. The V gene end was trimmed by 4 bases and the J gene end by 8 bases; junction bases not matched to a gene: 10. In germline, CDR1 is SGDLS, CDR2 YYNGEE. The CDR3 loop is CASSSRTGLDEKLFF. The CDR3 bases are TGTGCCAGCAGCTCTAGGACAGGGTTGGACGAAAAACTGTTTTTT.

This clonotype has only a few counts. The rearrangement joins TRBV10-3 to TRBJ2-5; 7 bases line up with TRBD1. The J call is in doubt because the DNA end fits TRBJ2-1 better. This CDR3 spans 13 amino acids. Germline CDR1 ENHRY, CDR2 SYGVKD. In DNA form, the CDR3 reads TGTGCCATCAGTGAGTCGAGGGGGCCTGAGCAGTTCTTC. Translating it yields CAISESRGPEQFF.

This clonotype has a handful of counts. The chain couples TRBV29-1 to TRBJ2-3, with 10 bases fitting TRBD2. Germline-derived CDR1 and CDR2 are SQVTM and ANQGSEA. Losses at the gene ends were 3 bases for V and 8 bases for J; bases not matched to a gene: 8. This CDR3 has 14 amino acids. The chain's CDR3 is CSVDRAGGTGTQYF. CDR3 nucleotides: TGCAGCGTTGACCGAGCGGGGGGGACCGGTACGCAGTATTTT.

The chain recombines TRBV4-3 with TRBJ1-4, with D uncertain. With 4 bases removed from V and 5 bases from J, the gap between germline ends came to 14 bases. This CDR3 spans 15 amino acids. The germline CDR1 and CDR2 sequences are LGHNA and YSLEER. In DNA form, the CDR3 reads TGCGCCAGCAGCCTTTCGGGAGCCGCGAATGAAAAACTGTTTTTT. Its protein is CASSLSGAANEKLFF.

The chain is built from TRBV7-2 and TRBJ2-2; tentatively, D is TRBD2 (5 bases). V was cut by 0 bases and J by 5 bases, with 10 bases left in between. The CDR3 has 15 amino acids. Germline lookup yields CDR1 SGHTA and CDR2 FQGNSA. The CDR3 protein is CASSLASLATGELFF. The CDR3 DNA follows: TGTGCCAGCAGCTTAGCGAGTCTAGCAACCGGGGAGCTGTTTTTT. Full variable domain (outside the CDR3, taken from reference TRBV7-2 and TRBJ2-2): GAGVSQSPSNKVTEKGKDVELRCDPISGHTALYWYRQSLGQGLEFLIYFQGNSAPDKSGLPSDRFSAERTGGSVSTLTIQRTQQEDSAVYLCASSLASLATGELFFGEGSRLTVL.

CDR3 bases: TGTGCCACCAGCAGGCCTTACAGGGGTTCCTACAATGAGCAGTTCTTC. As protein: CATSRPYRGSYNEQFF. The chain is built from TRBV15 and TRBJ2-1, with 7 bases lining up with TRBD1. Unmatched junction bases numbered 6, after V lost 3 bases and J lost 1 base. Germline V lookup: CDR1 LNHNV, CDR2 YYDKDF (reference sequence). This CDR3 is built from 16 residues. Together with reference TRBV15 and TRBJ2-1, the CDR3 gives the full variable domain: DAMVIQNPRYQVTQFGKPVTLSCSQTLNHNVMYWYQQKSSQAPKLLFHYYDKDFNNEADTPDNFQSRRPNTSFCFLDIRSPGLGDTAMYLCATSRPYRGSYNEQFFGPGTRLTVL.

The V call is TRBV4-3, the J call TRBJ1-2; a weak D match, TRBD1 (6 bases). In germline, CDR1 is LGHNA, CDR2 YSLEER. Deletions cut 4 bases from V and 4 bases from J, with 16 bases between. This CDR3 is built from 15 residues. This CDR3 reads CASSLSGQSSYGYTF. CDR3 in DNA: TGCGCCAGCAGCCTGAGCGGACAGAGTTCCTATGGCTACACCTTC.

This clonotype was found a few times. The gene calls are TRBV6-2 or TRBV6-3 and TRBJ1-5; TRBD1 matches 8 bases. The CDR3 loop spans 18 amino acids. Germline trimming cut 6 bases from V and 2 bases from J; bases unmatched to any gene: 15. Germline V lookup: CDR1 MNHEY, CDR2 SVGEGT. CDR3 DNA sequence: TGTGCCAGCAGACCTGCCGGGTTTTCAGGGGGCGGCAATCAGCCCCAGCATTTT. Encoded protein: CASRPAGFSGGGNQPQHF.

The chain is built from TRBV12-3 or TRBV12-4 and TRBJ1-1, with a possible D match to TRBD1 (5 bases). This CDR3 comprises 14 residues. V was cut by 7 bases and J by 4 bases, with 16 bases left in between. CDR3 sequence reads: CASNFRGGTTEAFF. The DNA for the CDR3 is TGTGCCAGCAACTTCCGCGGGGGTACCACTGAAGCTTTCTTT.

The genes are TRBV20-1 and TRBJ2-2; D tentatively fits TRBD1 or TRBD2 (5 bases each). This CDR3 is built from 15 residues. The germline V and J ends were trimmed by 3 bases and 1 base, with 12 bases remaining between them. The germline V gene has CDR1 DFQATT and CDR2 SNEGSKA (reference sequence). CDR3 sequence (DNA): TGCAGTGCTAGCCGGGGACGGCGGAACACCGGGGAGCTGTTTTTT. Translated: CSASRGRRNTGELFF.

Notes on this clonotype: The junction departs from the called germline gene at one end, perhaps through a read error. The gene calls are TRBV4-2 and TRBJ2-5; D may match TRBD1 or TRBD2 (5 bases each). The CDR3 runs 15 residues. Germline CDR1 LGHNA, CDR2 YNFKEQ. This CDR3 reads CASSQDRDGGEAQYF. The CDR3 DNA sequence: TGTGCCAGCAGCCAGGACCGGGACGGAGGAGAGGCCCAGTACTTC.

This clonotype was found many times. The V and J genes are TRBV9 and TRBJ2-1; D could derive from TRBD1 or TRBD2 (5 bases each). Germline CDR1 is SGDLS and CDR2 is YYNGEE. The CDR3 is made up of 17 amino acids. V lost 4 bases and J lost 0, with 17 bases in between. CDR3 in amino acids: CASSPQWGTSSYNEQFF. CDR3 nucleotides: TGTGCCAGCAGCCCCCAATGGGGGACGAGCTCCTACAATGAGCAGTTCTTC.

The chain is built from TRBV7-2 and TRBJ2-1; the D gene is possibly TRBD2 (7 bases). Germline CDR1 reads SGHTA; CDR2 reads FQGNSA. The CDR3 extends over 14 amino acids. V lost 8 bases to trimming and J lost 0 bases, with 11 bases between them. In DNA form, the CDR3 reads TGTGCCAGCGGGGGGGGCCCCTCCTACAATGAGCAGTTCTTC. Encoded protein: CASGGGPSYNEQFF.

The rearrangement links TRBV7-9 to TRBJ2-7, with D perhaps TRBD1 or TRBD2 (5 bases each). Germline-derived CDR1 and CDR2 are SEHNR and FQNEAQ (reference sequence). Between the trimmed V and J ends, which lost 11 bases and 0 bases, there was a span of 17 bases. The CDR3 consists of 14 residues. CDR3 coding DNA: TGTGCCTCCGGTGGGACCGCGAGCTCCTACGAGCAGTACTTC. The encoded protein is CASGGTASSYEQYF.

This chain links TRBV5-1 with TRBJ2-7, with TRBD1 identical over 10 bases. The V gene's germline CDR1 is SGHRS and CDR2 YFSETQ. This CDR3 is built from 15 residues. The V segment lost 3 bases and the J segment 6 bases; nucleotides outside the gene matches: 9. CDR3 protein: CASSSQGQGTSEQYF. CDR3 in DNA: TGCGCCAGCAGCTCGCAGGGACAGGGGACCAGCGAGCAGTACTTC.

This clonotype turned up a few times. This chain links TRBV6-1 with TRBJ2-7; TRBD2 matches 10 bases. The CDR3 sequence is 19 residues long. V gave up 0 bases and J gave up 1 base; unmatched junction bases: 12. Germline values: CDR1 MNHNS, CDR2 SASEGT. The CDR3 nucleotides read TGTGCCAGCAGTGAAGCGGGGGGGAGTAGCGGGGGGATTTCCTACGAGCAGTACTTC. Its protein product is CASSEAGGSSGGISYEQYF.